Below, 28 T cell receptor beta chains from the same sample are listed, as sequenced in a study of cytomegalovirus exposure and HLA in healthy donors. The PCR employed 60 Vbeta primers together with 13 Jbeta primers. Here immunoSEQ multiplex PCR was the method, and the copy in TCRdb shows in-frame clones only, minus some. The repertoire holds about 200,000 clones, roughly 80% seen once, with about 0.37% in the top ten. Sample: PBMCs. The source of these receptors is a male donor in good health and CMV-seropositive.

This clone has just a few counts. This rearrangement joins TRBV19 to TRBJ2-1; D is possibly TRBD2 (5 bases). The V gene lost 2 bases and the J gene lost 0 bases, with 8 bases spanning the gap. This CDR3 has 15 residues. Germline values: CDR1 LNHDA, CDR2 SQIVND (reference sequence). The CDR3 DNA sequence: TGTGCCAGTAGTATACAAAGCGGCTCCTACAATGAGCAGTTCTTC. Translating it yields CASSIQSGSYNEQFF.

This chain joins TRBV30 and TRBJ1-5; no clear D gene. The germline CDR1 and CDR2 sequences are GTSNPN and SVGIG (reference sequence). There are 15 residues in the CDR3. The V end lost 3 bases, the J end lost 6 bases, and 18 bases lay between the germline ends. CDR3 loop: CAWSQQHMATQPQHF. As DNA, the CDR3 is TGTGCCTGGAGCCAACAGCACATGGCGACTCAGCCCCAGCATTTT. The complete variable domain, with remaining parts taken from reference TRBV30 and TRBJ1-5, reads SQTIHQWPATLVQPVGSPLSLECTVEGTSNPNLYWYRQAAGRGLQLLFYSVGIGQISSEVPQNLSASRPQDRQFILSSKKLLLSDSGFYLCAWSQQHMATQPQHFGDGTRLSIL.

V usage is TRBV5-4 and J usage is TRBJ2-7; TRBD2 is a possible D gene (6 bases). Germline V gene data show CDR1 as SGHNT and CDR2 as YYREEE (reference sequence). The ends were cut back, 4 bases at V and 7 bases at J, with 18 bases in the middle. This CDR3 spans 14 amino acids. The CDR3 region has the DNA TGTGCCAGCAGCCCCGGGGGTGCCCTGTTTGAGCAGTACTTC. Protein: CASSPGGALFEQYF.

The CDR3 here is CASMVTGAPLGRAFF. For the CDR3, the DNA is TGTGCCAGCATGGTGACAGGGGCGCCTCTGGGTAGGGCTTTCTTT. The V and J genes are TRBV2 and TRBJ1-1; 8 nucleotides line up with TRBD1. The CDR3 runs 15 residues. V gave up 7 bases and J gave up 11 bases; unmatched junction bases: 18. Germline values: CDR1 SNHLY, CDR2 FYNNEI.

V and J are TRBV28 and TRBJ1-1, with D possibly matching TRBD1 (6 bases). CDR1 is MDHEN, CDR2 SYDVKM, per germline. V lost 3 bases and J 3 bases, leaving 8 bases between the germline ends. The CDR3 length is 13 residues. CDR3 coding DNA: TGTGCCAGCAGTTTGTCAGGGGACACTGAAGCTTTCTTT. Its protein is CASSLSGDTEAFF.

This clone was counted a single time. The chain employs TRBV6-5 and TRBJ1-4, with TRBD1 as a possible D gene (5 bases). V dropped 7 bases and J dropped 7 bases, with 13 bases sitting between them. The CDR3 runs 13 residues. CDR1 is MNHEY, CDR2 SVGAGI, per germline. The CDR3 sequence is CASNQGFGEKLFF. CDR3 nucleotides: TGTGCCAGCAACCAGGGCTTTGGTGAAAAACTGTTTTTT.

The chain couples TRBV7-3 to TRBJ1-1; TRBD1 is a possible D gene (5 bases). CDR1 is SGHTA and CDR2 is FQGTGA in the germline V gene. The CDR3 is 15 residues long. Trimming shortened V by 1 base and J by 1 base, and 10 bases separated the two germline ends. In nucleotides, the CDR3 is TGTGCCAGCAGCTTAAGGCACCAGGGGAACACTGAAGCTTTCTTT. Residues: CASSLRHQGNTEAFF.

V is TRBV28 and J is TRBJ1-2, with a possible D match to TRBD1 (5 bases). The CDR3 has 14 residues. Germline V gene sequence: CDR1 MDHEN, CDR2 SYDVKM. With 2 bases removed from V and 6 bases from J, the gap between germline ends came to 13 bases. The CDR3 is CASSLSGGADGYTF. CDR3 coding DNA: TGTGCCAGCAGTTTAAGTGGTGGGGCCGATGGCTACACCTTC.

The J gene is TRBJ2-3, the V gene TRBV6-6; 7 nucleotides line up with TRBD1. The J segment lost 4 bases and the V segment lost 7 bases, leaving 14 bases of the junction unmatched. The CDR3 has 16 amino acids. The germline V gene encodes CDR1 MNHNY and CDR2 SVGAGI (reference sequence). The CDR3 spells CASTRLPQGSADTQYF. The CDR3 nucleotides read TGTGCCAGCACCCGCCTTCCACAGGGGAGCGCAGATACGCAGTATTTT.

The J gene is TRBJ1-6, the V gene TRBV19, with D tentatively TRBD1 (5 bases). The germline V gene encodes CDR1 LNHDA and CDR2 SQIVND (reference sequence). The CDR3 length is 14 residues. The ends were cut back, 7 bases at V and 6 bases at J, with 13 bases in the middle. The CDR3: CASNRPSLNSPLHF. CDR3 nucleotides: TGTGCCAGTAACAGGCCCAGCCTTAATTCACCCCTCCACTTT.

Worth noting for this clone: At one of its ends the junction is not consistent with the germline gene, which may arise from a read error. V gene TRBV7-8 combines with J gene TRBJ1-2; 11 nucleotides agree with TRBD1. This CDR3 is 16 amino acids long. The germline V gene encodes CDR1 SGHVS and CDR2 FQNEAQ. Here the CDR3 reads CASSSGQGAPWDGHTF. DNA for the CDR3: TGTGCCAGCAGCTCCGGACAGGGGGCGCCTTGGGATGGCCACACCTTC.

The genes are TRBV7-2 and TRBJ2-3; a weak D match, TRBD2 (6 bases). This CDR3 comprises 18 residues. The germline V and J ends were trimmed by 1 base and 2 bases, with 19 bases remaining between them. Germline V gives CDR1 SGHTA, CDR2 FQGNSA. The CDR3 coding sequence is TGTGCCAGCAGCTTAGGCTTAGGAGGGCGGGTTCACACAGATACGCAGTATTTT. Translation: CASSLGLGGRVHTDTQYF.

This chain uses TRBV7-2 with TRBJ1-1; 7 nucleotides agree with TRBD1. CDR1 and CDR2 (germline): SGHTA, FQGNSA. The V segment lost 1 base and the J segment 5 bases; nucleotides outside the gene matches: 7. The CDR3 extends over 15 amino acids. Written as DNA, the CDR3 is TGTGCCAGCAGCTTAGAGGGCAGGGGGAAAACTGAAGCTTTCTTT. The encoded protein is CASSLEGRGKTEAFF.

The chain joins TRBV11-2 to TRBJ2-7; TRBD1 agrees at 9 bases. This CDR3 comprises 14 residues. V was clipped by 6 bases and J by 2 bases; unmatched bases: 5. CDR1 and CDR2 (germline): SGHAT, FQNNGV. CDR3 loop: CASRTGTGTYEQYF. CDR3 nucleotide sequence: TGTGCCAGCAGAACCGGGACAGGGACCTACGAGCAGTACTTC.

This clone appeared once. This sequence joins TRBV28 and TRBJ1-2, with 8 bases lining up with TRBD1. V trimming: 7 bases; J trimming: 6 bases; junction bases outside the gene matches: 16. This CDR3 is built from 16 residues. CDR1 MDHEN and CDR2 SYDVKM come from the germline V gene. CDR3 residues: CASTTSPGAGGDGYTF. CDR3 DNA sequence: TGTGCCAGCACAACCTCTCCCGGGGCAGGGGGCGATGGCTACACCTTC.

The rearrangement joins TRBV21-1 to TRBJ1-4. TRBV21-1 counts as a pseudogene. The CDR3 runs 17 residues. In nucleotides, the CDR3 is TGTGCCAGCAGCAAAGGAGGGCACGAGGTCAAAAATGAAAAACTGTTTTTT. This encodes CASSKGGHEVKNEKLFF.

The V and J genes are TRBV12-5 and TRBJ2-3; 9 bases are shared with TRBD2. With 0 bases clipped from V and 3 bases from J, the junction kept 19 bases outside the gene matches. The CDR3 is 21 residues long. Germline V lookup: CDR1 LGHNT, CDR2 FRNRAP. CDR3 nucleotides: TGTGCTAGTGGTTTGGTATCTGGCAGGGAAGCTACCCTAGCGGGAACAGATACGCAGTATTTT. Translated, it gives CASGLVSGREATLAGTDTQYF.

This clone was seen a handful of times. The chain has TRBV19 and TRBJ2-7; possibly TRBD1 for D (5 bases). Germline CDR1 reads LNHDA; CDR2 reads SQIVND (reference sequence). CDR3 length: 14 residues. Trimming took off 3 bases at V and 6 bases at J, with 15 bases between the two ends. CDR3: CASSIGPQGVEQYF. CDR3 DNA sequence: TGTGCCAGTAGTATTGGGCCCCAGGGCGTCGAGCAGTACTTC.

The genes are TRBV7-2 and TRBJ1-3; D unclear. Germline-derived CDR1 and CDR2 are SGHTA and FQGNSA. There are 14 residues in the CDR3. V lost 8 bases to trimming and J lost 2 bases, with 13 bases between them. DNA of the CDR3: TGTGCCAGCCACTTAACCGGTACTGGAAACACCATATATTTT. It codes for CASHLTGTGNTIYF.

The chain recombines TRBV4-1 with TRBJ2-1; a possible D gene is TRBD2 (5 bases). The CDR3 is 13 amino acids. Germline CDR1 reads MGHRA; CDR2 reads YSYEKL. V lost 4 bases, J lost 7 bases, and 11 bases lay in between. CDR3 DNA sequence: TGCGCCAGCAGCCTTGGGAGAACGAATGAGCAGTTCTTC. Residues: CASSLGRTNEQFF.

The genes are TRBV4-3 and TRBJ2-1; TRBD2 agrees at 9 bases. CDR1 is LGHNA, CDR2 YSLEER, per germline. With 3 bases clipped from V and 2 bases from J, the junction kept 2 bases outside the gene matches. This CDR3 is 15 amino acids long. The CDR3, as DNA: TGCGCCAGCAGCCATCTAGCGGGAACCTACAATGAGCAGTTCTTC. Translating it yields CASSHLAGTYNEQFF.

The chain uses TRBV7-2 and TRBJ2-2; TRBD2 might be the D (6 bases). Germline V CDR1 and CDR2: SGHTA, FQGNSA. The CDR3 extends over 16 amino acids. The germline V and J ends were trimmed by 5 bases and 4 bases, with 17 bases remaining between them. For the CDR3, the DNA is TGTGCCAGCAGCCCCGGAGGACTACGAGTCACCGGGGAGCTGTTTTTT. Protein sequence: CASSPGGLRVTGELFF.

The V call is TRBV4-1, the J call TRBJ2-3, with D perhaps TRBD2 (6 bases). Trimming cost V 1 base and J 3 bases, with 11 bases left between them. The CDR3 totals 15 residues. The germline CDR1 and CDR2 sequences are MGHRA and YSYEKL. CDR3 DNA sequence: TGCGCCAGCAGCCAAGTTCAAGCGGGTACAGATACGCAGTATTTT. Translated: CASSQVQAGTDTQYF.

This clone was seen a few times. The CDR3 loop is CASSLAGTLETQYF. The CDR3 DNA reads as TGTGCCAGCAGCTTAGCCGGGACTCTAGAGACCCAGTACTTC. The chain links TRBV7-2 to TRBJ2-5; D is perhaps TRBD2 (6 bases). V lost 0 bases and J lost 4, with 9 bases in between. This CDR3 region has 14 residues. The V gene's germline CDR1 is SGHTA and CDR2 FQGNSA.

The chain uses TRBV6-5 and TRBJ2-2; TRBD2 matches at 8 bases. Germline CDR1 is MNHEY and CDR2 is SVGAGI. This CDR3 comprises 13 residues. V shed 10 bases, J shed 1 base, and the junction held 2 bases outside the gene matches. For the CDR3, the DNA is TGTGCCACCGGGACTAGGAACACCGGGGAGCTGTTTTTT. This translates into CATGTRNTGELFF.

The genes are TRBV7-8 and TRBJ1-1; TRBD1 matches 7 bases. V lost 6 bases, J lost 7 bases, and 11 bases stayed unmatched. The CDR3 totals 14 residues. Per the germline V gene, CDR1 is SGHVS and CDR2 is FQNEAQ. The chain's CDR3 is CASSAPGQLLEAFF. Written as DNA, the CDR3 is TGTGCCAGCAGTGCCCCGGGACAGCTACTTGAAGCTTTCTTT. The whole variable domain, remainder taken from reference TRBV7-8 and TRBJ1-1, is GAGVSQSPRYKVAKRGQDVALRCDPISGHVSLFWYQQALGQGPEFLTYFQNEAQLDKSGLPSDRFFAERPEGSVSTLKIQRTQQEDSAVYLCASSAPGQLLEAFFGQGTRLTVV.

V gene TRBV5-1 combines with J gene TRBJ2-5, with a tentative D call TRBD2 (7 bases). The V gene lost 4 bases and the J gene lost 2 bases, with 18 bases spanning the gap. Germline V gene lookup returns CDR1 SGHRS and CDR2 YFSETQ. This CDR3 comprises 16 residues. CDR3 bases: TGCGCCAGCAGCCCCCTGGGAGGGGGTGTACAAGAGACCCAGTACTTC. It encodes CASSPLGGGVQETQYF. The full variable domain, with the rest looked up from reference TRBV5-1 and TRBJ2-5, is KAGVTQTPRYLIKTRGQQVTLSCSPISGHRSVSWYQQTPGQGLQFLFEYFSETQRNKGNFPGRFSGRQFSNSRSEMNVSTLELGDSALYLCASSPLGGGVQETQYFGPGTRLLVL.

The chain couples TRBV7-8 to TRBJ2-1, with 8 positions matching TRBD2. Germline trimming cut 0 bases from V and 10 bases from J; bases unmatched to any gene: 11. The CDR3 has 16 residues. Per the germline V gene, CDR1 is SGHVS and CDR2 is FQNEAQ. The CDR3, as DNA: TGTGCCAGCAGCTTAGCAGGGACTAGAGTATCTTGGGAGCAGTTCTTC. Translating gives CASSLAGTRVSWEQFF.